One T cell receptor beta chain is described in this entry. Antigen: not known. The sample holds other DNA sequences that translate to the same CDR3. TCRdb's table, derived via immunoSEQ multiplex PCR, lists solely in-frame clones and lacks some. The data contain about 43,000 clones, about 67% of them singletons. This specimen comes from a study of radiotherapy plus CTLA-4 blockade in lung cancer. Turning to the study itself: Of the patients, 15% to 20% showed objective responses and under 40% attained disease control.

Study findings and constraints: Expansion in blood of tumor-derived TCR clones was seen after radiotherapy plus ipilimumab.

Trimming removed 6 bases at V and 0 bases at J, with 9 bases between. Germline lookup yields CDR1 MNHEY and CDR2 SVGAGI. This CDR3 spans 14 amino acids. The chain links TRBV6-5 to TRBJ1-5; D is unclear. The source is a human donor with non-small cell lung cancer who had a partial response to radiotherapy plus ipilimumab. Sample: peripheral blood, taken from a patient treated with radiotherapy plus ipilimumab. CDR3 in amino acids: CASSATDSNQPQHF. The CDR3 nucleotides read TGTGCCAGCAGCGCAACAGATAGCAATCAGCCCCAGCATTTT.